This is a list of T cell receptor beta chains from one sample in a study of T cell changes during pregnancy in multiple sclerosis. TCRdb's copy holds only in-frame clones and misses some; the assay was immunoSEQ multiplex PCR. The repertoire holds approximately 88,000 clones, with 90% to 95% as singletons. The input for sequencing was peripheral blood, taken in the third trimester of pregnancy. Every receptor here comes from a female donor with multiple sclerosis, enrolled in a pregnancy study. The CDR3 runs from the conserved cysteine through the conserved F or W. A D gene is named only where the DNA matches it firmly. Expanded clones get a size class; other rows say once, few or many, or leave the size out.

d_call: TRBD2
j_call: TRBJ2-1
clone_size: NA
v_call: TRBV25-1
cdr3_aa: CASSAGLAGLKYNEQFF
cdr3_nt: TGTGCCAGCAGTGCCGGACTAGCGGGCTTAAAGTACAATGAGCAGTTCTTC

d_call: TRBD1
j_call: TRBJ1-5
clone_size: NA
v_call: TRBV19
cdr3_aa: CASSIQGASNQPQHF
cdr3_nt: TGTGCCAGTAGTATTCAGGGGGCCAGCAATCAGCCCCAGCATTTT

d_call: NA
j_call: TRBJ1-5
clone_size: NA
v_call: TRBV7-9
cdr3_aa: CASSLAGPGGNQPQHF
cdr3_nt: TGTGCCAGCAGCTTAGCGGGGCCGGGGGGCAATCAGCCCCAGCATTTT

d_call: NA
j_call: TRBJ2-7
clone_size: few
v_call: TRBV28
cdr3_aa: CASRALETGEGYEQYF
cdr3_nt: TGTGCCAGCAGAGCTCTAGAGACAGGGGAGGGGTACGAGCAGTACTTC

d_call: NA
j_call: TRBJ2-3
clone_size: NA
v_call: TRBV28
cdr3_aa: CASRQPSSHTQYF
cdr3_nt: TGTGCCAGCAGGCAACCTAGCTCTCATACGCAGTATTTT

d_call: NA
j_call: TRBJ2-2
clone_size: NA
v_call: TRBV7-7
cdr3_aa: CASSLGATNTGELFF
cdr3_nt: TGTGCTAGCAGCTTAGGAGCGACGAACACCGGGGAGCTGTTTTTT

d_call: NA
j_call: TRBJ2-3
clone_size: NA
v_call: TRBV4-3
cdr3_aa: CASSQGYGRGSSTDTQYF
cdr3_nt: TGCGCCAGCAGCCAAGGATACGGGAGAGGATCTAGCACAGATACGCAGTATTTT

d_call: NA
j_call: TRBJ2-3
clone_size: NA
v_call: TRBV7-9
cdr3_aa: CASTSRGRAPDTQYF
cdr3_nt: TGTGCCAGCACCTCGAGGGGGAGGGCCCCAGATACGCAGTATTTT

d_call: TRBD1
j_call: TRBJ2-7
clone_size: once
v_call: TRBV6-1
cdr3_aa: CASSVGGQIYEQYF
cdr3_nt: TGTGCCAGCAGTGTTGGGGGACAGATCTACGAGCAGTACTTC

d_call: TRBD2
j_call: TRBJ2-4
clone_size: once
v_call: TRBV2
cdr3_aa: CASSFRTSGKGDKNIQYF
cdr3_nt: TGTGCCAGCAGTTTTAGGACTAGCGGGAAAGGGGACAAAAACATTCAGTACTTC

d_call: TRBD1
j_call: TRBJ2-7
clone_size: NA
v_call: TRBV15
cdr3_aa: CATSRVTGTGDVYEQYF
cdr3_nt: TGTGCCACCAGCAGAGTTACCGGGACAGGGGACGTCTACGAGCAGTACTTC

d_call: TRBD2
j_call: TRBJ2-7
clone_size: NA
v_call: TRBV28
cdr3_aa: CASRGPIRTSPYF
cdr3_nt: TGTGCCAGCAGGGGACCGATCAGGACTAGCCCCTACTTC

d_call: TRBD2
j_call: TRBJ2-1
clone_size: NA
v_call: TRBV5-1
cdr3_aa: CASSLGLAGDNEQFF
cdr3_nt: TGCGCCAGCAGCTTGGGATTAGCGGGAGACAATGAGCAGTTCTTC

d_call: NA
j_call: TRBJ2-3
clone_size: NA
v_call: TRBV19
cdr3_aa: CASSMTSLDGTDTQYF
cdr3_nt: TGTGCCAGTAGTATGACTAGTCTCGATGGAACAGATACGCAGTATTTT

d_call: TRBD1
j_call: TRBJ1-2
clone_size: NA
v_call: TRBV5-6
cdr3_aa: CASSFGTGVGYTF
cdr3_nt: TGTGCCAGCAGCTTCGGGACAGGGGTTGGCTACACCTTC